Each of the 32 T cell receptor beta chains below was sequenced from the same sample in a study of blood T cells in healthy people across ages. Together with a sample-barcoded 5' primer, a J-beta primer mix was included in a second PCR lasting roughly 7 to 11 cycles. A single record per CDR3 protein comes from TCRdb applying MiXCR to the 5' RACE reads. The sample has approximately 730,000 distinct CDR3 sequences, roughly 50% seen once. The sequencing input was blood. The receptors were gathered from an elderly man in good health.

The rearrangement uses TRBV9 and TRBJ2-7; 7 nucleotides line up with TRBD1. Germline CDR1 reads SGDLS; CDR2 reads YYNGEE. The CDR3 sequence is 15 residues long. Trimming took 0 bases from V and 2 from J; bases not matched to a gene: 5. CDR3 nucleotide sequence: TGTGCCAGCAGCGTAGGTGGCACAGGGGCCTACGAGCAGTACTTC. Translated, it gives CASSVGGTGAYEQYF.

This chain connects TRBV7-9 to TRBJ2-3; D uncertain. The CDR3 is 13 amino acids. V lost 7 bases and J lost 1, with 9 bases in between. Germline CDR1 reads SEHNR; CDR2 reads FQNEAQ (reference sequence). The CDR3 is CASTGVGTDTQYF. The CDR3 DNA is TGTGCCAGCACTGGAGTGGGCACAGATACGCAGTATTTT.

The chain joins TRBV12-3 or TRBV12-4 to TRBJ2-1, with 9 positions matching TRBD2. CDR3 length: 17 residues. With 4 bases clipped from V and 0 bases from J, the junction kept 7 bases outside the gene matches. The CDR3 DNA sequence: TGTGCCAGCAGTTCCCCAGGTAGCGGGAGCTCCTACAATGAGCAGTTCTTC. Translated, it gives CASSSPGSGSSYNEQFF.

This rearrangement joins TRBV28 to TRBJ1-6; TRBD1 matches 7 bases. CDR3 size: 16 residues. The V gene end was trimmed by 3 bases and the J gene end by 9 bases; junction bases not matched to a gene: 11. Looked up from germline, CDR1 is MDHEN and CDR2 is SYDVKM. CDR3 sequence reads: CASSFANRGSGSPLHF. The CDR3 nucleotides read TGTGCCAGCAGTTTCGCGAACAGGGGTTCGGGTTCACCCCTCCACTTT.

The chain combines TRBV29-1 with TRBJ2-1, with unresolved D. Trimming left V 7 bases short and J 7 bases short, with 11 bases between. Germline CDR1 reads SQVTM; CDR2 reads ANQGSEA. The CDR3 loop spans 11 amino acids. The CDR3 region has the DNA TGCAGCGCTATAGGACCTAATGAGCAGTTCTTC. It yields the protein CSAIGPNEQFF.

This clonotype was seen more than once but under ten times. The chain uses TRBV3-1 and TRBJ1-2; D perhaps matches TRBD1 (6 bases). The CDR3 covers 15 residues. Germline V lookup: CDR1 LGHDT, CDR2 YNNKEL (reference sequence). Deletions cut 2 bases from V and 5 bases from J, with 15 bases between. The DNA for the CDR3 is TGTGCCAGCAGCCAACTTTCCGGAGGGGGGTATGGCTACACCTTC. Amino acids: CASSQLSGGGYGYTF.

This rearrangement joins TRBV12-3 or TRBV12-4 to TRBJ1-6; D is ambiguous. Between the trimmed V and J ends, which lost 5 bases and 14 bases, there was a span of 13 bases. This CDR3 contains 12 residues. The CDR3 coding sequence is TGTGCCAGCAGTCAAAGACCGGGTACCCTCCACTTT. This codes for CASSQRPGTLHF.

Note on this clonotype: One end of the junction does not line up with germline, which may come from a read error. V gene TRBV5-5 combines with J gene TRBJ1-2, with 10 bases that match TRBD1. Germline V gene sequence: CDR1 SGHKS, CDR2 YYEKEE (reference sequence). The CDR3 runs to 15 residues. In DNA form, the CDR3 reads TGTGCCGGCAGCTTGGCGGGACAGGGGCCGTATGGCTACACCTTC. Encoded protein: CAGSLAGQGPYGYTF.

CDR3 amino acids: CASSGGDIYEQYF. CDR3 nucleotide sequence: TGTGCCAGCAGTGGGGGGGACATTTACGAGCAGTACTTC. The gene calls are TRBV25-1 and TRBJ2-7, with D tentatively TRBD1 or TRBD2 (6 bases each). The V and J ends lost 4 bases and 4 bases respectively, with 11 bases between them. The CDR3 spans 13 residues. Per the germline V gene, CDR1 is MGHDK and CDR2 is SYGVNS.

V and J are TRBV10-3 and TRBJ1-6; D gene ambiguous. The CDR3 is made up of 13 amino acids. The germline gives CDR1 ENHRY, CDR2 SYGVKD. Trimming stripped 1 base from V and 7 bases from J, with 5 bases between. CDR3 in amino acids: CAISEFPNSPLHF. The CDR3 nucleotides are TGTGCCATCAGTGAGTTCCCGAATTCACCCCTCCACTTT.

The chain couples TRBV6-5 to TRBJ2-3; 8 bases are shared with TRBD2. The CDR3 has 16 residues. CDR1 and CDR2 from the germline V gene are MNHEY and SVGAGI. The V segment lost 6 bases and the J segment 14 bases; nucleotides outside the gene matches: 22. The CDR3 DNA reads TGTGCCAGCAGCTCACCCCAAACTAGCGGTAGAAGATACGCGTATTTT. This gives the protein CASSSPQTSGRRYAYF.

This chain links TRBV6-5 with TRBJ2-5, with 7 bases lining up with TRBD2. This CDR3 region has 15 residues. The germline V gene encodes CDR1 MNHEY and CDR2 SVGAGI. V lost 0 bases, J lost 7 bases, and 8 bases stayed unmatched. In DNA, the CDR3 is TGTGCCAGCAGTTACTCGAGGGGCGGGGGAGCGACCCAGTACTTC. Amino acid sequence: CASSYSRGGGATQYF.

CDR3 nucleotides: TGTGCCACCAGCAGAGCTTCAGAAGGGCCCTACGAGCAGTACTTC. Encoded protein: CATSRASEGPYEQYF. This rearrangement joins TRBV15 to TRBJ2-7, with D uncertain. The CDR3 is made up of 15 amino acids. The V end lost 1 base, the J end lost 2 bases, and 12 bases lay between the germline ends. In germline, CDR1 is LNHNV, CDR2 YYDKDF (reference sequence).

The chain couples TRBV14 to TRBJ1-1; D is unresolved. Germline loops: CDR1 SGHDN, CDR2 FVKESK. The CDR3 is made up of 15 amino acids. Trimming cost V 3 bases and J 5 bases, with 16 bases left between them. For the CDR3, the DNA is TGTGCCAGCAGCCATCTCGTGGAAAAAACGACTGAAGCTTTCTTT. Translated, it gives CASSHLVEKTTEAFF.

This chain connects TRBV5-1 to TRBJ2-1; TRBD2 aligns across 8 bases. The CDR3 runs to 15 residues. Germline CDR1 SGHRS, CDR2 YFSETQ. V gave up 1 base and J gave up 5 bases; unmatched junction bases: 5. CDR3 protein: CASSLLPGGDNEQFF. CDR3 in DNA: TGCGCCAGCAGCTTGTTGCCGGGAGGGGACAATGAGCAGTTCTTC.

This clonotype appeared a few times. The gene calls are TRBV5-1 and TRBJ1-1; D ambiguous. V was pared by 0 bases and J by 1 base, with 10 bases between. Germline V CDR1 and CDR2: SGHRS, YFSETQ. There are 15 residues in the CDR3. In nucleotides, the CDR3 is TGCGCCAGCAGCTTGGGCGGGATAACGAACACTGAAGCTTTCTTT. Protein sequence: CASSLGGITNTEAFF.

The chain employs TRBV7-7 and TRBJ2-7; TRBD2 aligns across 9 bases. Losses at the gene ends were 3 bases for V and 6 bases for J; bases not matched to a gene: 6. Germline V lookup: CDR1 SSHAT, CDR2 FNYEAQ (reference sequence). CDR3 length equals 14 residues. CDR3 sequence reads: CASSFLAGEVEQYF. The CDR3 region has the DNA TGTGCCAGCAGCTTCTTAGCGGGAGAGGTCGAGCAGTACTTC.

Only a few counts were recorded for this clonotype. The rearrangement joins TRBV29-1 to TRBJ2-5; TRBD2 aligns across 9 bases. CDR1 and CDR2 from the germline V gene are SQVTM and ANQGSEA. The CDR3 spans 16 residues. The V gene end was trimmed by 3 bases and the J gene end by 4 bases; junction bases not matched to a gene: 12. The CDR3 DNA follows: TGCAGCGTTGATGTATCAGCGCGGGAGGGCCGAGAGACCCAGTACTTC. It translates to CSVDVSAREGRETQYF. The complete variable domain, with remaining parts taken from reference TRBV29-1 and TRBJ2-5, reads SAVISQKPSRDICQRGTSLTIQCQVDSQVTMMFWYRQQPGQSLTLIATANQGSEATYESGFVIDKFPISRPNLTFSTLTVSNMSPEDSSIYLCSVDVSAREGRETQYFGPGTRLLVL.

The chain joins TRBV4-2 to TRBJ2-7; 12 nucleotides line up with TRBD1. The J call is in doubt because the DNA end fits TRBJ2-5 better. CDR1 is LGHNA and CDR2 is YNFKEQ in the germline V gene. The CDR3 totals 16 residues. The CDR3 sequence: CASSQGQGARKETQYF. The CDR3 DNA is TGTGCCAGCAGTCAGGGACAGGGGGCGCGGAAAGAGACCCAGTACTTC.

This CDR3 is CASSQGAGVGYNEQFF. The CDR3 nucleotides read TGTGCCAGCAGCCAAGGAGCGGGAGTCGGCTACAATGAGCAGTTCTTC. This rearrangement joins TRBV11-2 to TRBJ2-1, with 8 bases that match TRBD2. Trimming took 5 bases from V and 3 from J; bases not matched to a gene: 9. Germline V lookup: CDR1 SGHAT, CDR2 FQNNGV. CDR3 length equals 16 residues. The full variable domain, rest sourced from reference TRBV11-2 and TRBJ2-1, is EAGVAQSPRYKIIEKRQSVAFWCNPISGHATLYWYQQILGQGPKLLIQFQNNGVVDDSQLPKDRFSAERLKGVDSTLKIQPAKLEDSAVYLCASSQGAGVGYNEQFFGPGTRLTVL.

There are many counts of this clonotype. This rearrangement joins TRBV7-2 to TRBJ1-2; D unclear. Germline V gene sequence: CDR1 SGHTA, CDR2 FQGNSA. V was trimmed by 1 base and J by 4 bases, leaving 10 bases between them. This CDR3 is 14 amino acids long. The CDR3: CASSLDGVVYGYTF. CDR3 in DNA: TGTGCCAGCAGCTTAGACGGGGTTGTCTATGGCTACACCTTC.

The chain links TRBV24-1 to TRBJ2-7; 9 nucleotides align to TRBD1. Germline loops: CDR1 KGHDR, CDR2 SFDVKD. Unmatched junction bases numbered 9, after V lost 5 bases and J lost 2 bases. There are 16 residues in the CDR3. The CDR3 sequence is CATSAPGTGPTYEQYF. CDR3 DNA sequence: TGTGCCACCAGTGCACCCGGGACAGGGCCCACCTACGAGCAGTACTTC.

The chain combines TRBV10-3 with TRBJ2-7; D is tentatively TRBD1 or TRBD2 (5 bases each). Deletions cut 6 bases from V and 0 bases from J, with 15 bases between. Germline CDR1 and CDR2: ENHRY and SYGVKD. The CDR3 is 15 amino acids. The CDR3 sequence: CAISLRDQPSYEQYF. CDR3 DNA sequence: TGTGCCATCAGCCTCCGGGACCAACCCTCCTACGAGCAGTACTTC.

The chain employs TRBV6-1 and TRBJ2-7; no firm D call. V shed 7 bases and J shed 8 bases, with 15 bases lying between them. CDR1 and CDR2 (germline): MNHNS, SASEGT. The CDR3 is 12 amino acids. DNA of the CDR3: TGTGCCAGCACAGCCGAGGTCTGGAAGCAGTACTTC. Translation gives CASTAEVWKQYF.

Worth noting for this clonotype: A junction boundary mismatches the germline segment, possibly from a read error. The rearrangement links TRBV11-2 to TRBJ2-5; weak D call: TRBD2 (5 bases). There are 14 residues in the CDR3. The germline V gene encodes CDR1 SGHAT and CDR2 FQNNGV. This CDR3 reads CASSPQRTEETLYF. Here the CDR3 DNA reads TGTGCCAGCAGCCCCCAAAGGACTGAAGAGACCCTGTACTTC.

The table lists this clonotype with many counts. This chain joins TRBV20-1 and TRBJ2-7, with D perhaps matching TRBD1 (6 bases). Trimming removed 6 bases from V and 9 bases from J, with 24 bases in between. CDR3 length equals 14 residues. Per germline, CDR1 DFQATT and CDR2 SNEGSKA (reference sequence). The CDR3 bases are TGCAGTGCCTCAAGGGGTGGACAGAGGTTCGGGCAGTACTTC. Translating it yields CSASRGGQRFGQYF.

The V call is TRBV12-3 or TRBV12-4, the J call TRBJ2-1; D remains ambiguous. V was pared by 2 bases and J by 12 bases, with 17 bases between. This CDR3 is built from 14 residues. The CDR3 here is CASSLSGGPYGQFF. The CDR3 DNA reads as TGTGCCAGCAGTTTATCTGGCGGTCCTTACGGGCAGTTCTTC.

The chain uses TRBV10-3 and TRBJ2-1, with 9 bases matching TRBD1. The CDR3 length is 13 residues. J was trimmed by 5 bases and V by 8 bases; bases with no gene match: 4. Germline values: CDR1 ENHRY, CDR2 SYGVKD. The CDR3 loop is CAIGDRADNEQFF. The CDR3 DNA follows: TGTGCCATCGGGGACAGGGCCGACAATGAGCAGTTCTTC.

The chain uses TRBV7-9 and TRBJ2-1, with a possible D match to TRBD2 (5 bases). Between the trimmed V and J ends, which lost 5 bases and 0 bases, there was a span of 14 bases. Germline V gives CDR1 SEHNR, CDR2 FQNEAQ (reference sequence). The CDR3 totals 16 residues. The DNA of the CDR3 is TGTGCCAGCAGCCGGGAACTTGCGAGCTCCTACAATGAGCAGTTCTTC. It encodes CASSRELASSYNEQFF.

The CDR3 DNA reads TGCGCCAGCAGCTTGACAGGGGAGAAAGAGACCCAGTACTTC. Translation: CASSLTGEKETQYF. The chain employs TRBV5-1 and TRBJ2-5; 7 bases align to TRBD1. Germline V gene data show CDR1 as SGHRS and CDR2 as YFSETQ. Losses at the gene ends were 1 base for V and 3 bases for J; bases not matched to a gene: 3. This CDR3 has 14 amino acids.

This rearrangement joins TRBV20-1 to TRBJ2-1; tentatively, D is TRBD2 (6 bases). The germline V gene encodes CDR1 DFQATT and CDR2 SNEGSKA (reference sequence). The V gene lost 3 bases and the J gene lost 8 bases, with 20 bases spanning the gap. CDR3 length: 15 amino acids. Here the CDR3 reads CSASDPGTRGYEQFF. The DNA for the CDR3 is TGCAGTGCTAGTGATCCCGGGACTCGCGGCTATGAGCAGTTCTTC.

This clonotype was seen more than once but under ten times. V usage is TRBV20-1 and J usage is TRBJ2-1, with a tentative D call TRBD2 (6 bases). V lost 3 bases to trimming and J lost 6 bases, with 12 bases between them. CDR3 length: 13 residues. Germline-derived CDR1 and CDR2 are DFQATT and SNEGSKA (reference sequence). The CDR3 region is CSASGSDLNEQFF. The CDR3 DNA is TGCAGTGCTAGCGGGAGTGATCTCAATGAGCAGTTCTTC.